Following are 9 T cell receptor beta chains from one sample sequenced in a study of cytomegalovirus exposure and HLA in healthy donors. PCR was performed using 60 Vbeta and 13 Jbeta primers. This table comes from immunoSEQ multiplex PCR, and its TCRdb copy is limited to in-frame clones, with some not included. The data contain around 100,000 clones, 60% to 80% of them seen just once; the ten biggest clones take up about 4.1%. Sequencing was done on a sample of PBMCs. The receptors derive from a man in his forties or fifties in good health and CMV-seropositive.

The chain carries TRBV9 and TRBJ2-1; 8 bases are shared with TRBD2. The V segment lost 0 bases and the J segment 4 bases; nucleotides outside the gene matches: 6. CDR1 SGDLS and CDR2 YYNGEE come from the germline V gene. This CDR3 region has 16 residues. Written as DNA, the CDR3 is TGTGCCAGCAGCGTAGATGTCCGGGAGGGGTACAATGAGCAGTTCTTC. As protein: CASSVDVREGYNEQFF.

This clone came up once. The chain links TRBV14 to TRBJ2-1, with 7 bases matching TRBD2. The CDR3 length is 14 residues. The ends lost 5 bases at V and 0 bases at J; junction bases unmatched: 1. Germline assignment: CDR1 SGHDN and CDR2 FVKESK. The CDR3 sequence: CASSRTSSYNEQFF. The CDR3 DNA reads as TGTGCCAGCAGCAGGACTAGCTCCTACAATGAGCAGTTCTTC.

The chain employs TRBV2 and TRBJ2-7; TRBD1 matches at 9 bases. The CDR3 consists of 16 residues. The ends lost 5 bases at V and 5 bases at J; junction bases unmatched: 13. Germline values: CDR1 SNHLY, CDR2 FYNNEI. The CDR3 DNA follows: TGTGCCAGCAGTTTTTTGCCCCCCGGGACAGGGAACGAGCAGTACTTC. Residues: CASSFLPPGTGNEQYF.

For the CDR3, the DNA is TGTGCCAGCAGCGTACAGGAAAATCAGCCCCAGCATTTT. Translating gives CASSVQENQPQHF. The V call is TRBV7-9, the J call TRBJ1-5, with a weak D call TRBD1 (5 bases). The CDR3 runs 13 residues. V was clipped by 5 bases and J by 4 bases, with 9 bases between them. The germline CDR1 and CDR2 sequences are SEHNR and FQNEAQ (reference sequence).

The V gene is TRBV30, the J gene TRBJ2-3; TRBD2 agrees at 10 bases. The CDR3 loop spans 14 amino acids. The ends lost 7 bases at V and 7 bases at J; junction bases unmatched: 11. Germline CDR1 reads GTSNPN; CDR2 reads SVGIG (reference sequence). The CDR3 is CALARVAGGNTQYF. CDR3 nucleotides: TGTGCCTTGGCGAGGGTAGCGGGAGGTAATACGCAGTATTTT. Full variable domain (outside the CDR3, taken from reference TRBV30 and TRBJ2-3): SQTIHQWPATLVQPVGSPLSLECTVEGTSNPNLYWYRQAAGRGLQLLFYSVGIGQISSEVPQNLSASRPQDRQFILSSKKLLLSDSGFYLCALARVAGGNTQYFGPGTRLTVL.

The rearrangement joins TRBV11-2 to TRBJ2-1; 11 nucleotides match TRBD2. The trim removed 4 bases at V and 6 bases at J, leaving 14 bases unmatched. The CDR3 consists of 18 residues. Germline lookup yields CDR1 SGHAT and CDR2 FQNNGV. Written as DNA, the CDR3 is TGTGCCAGCAGCTCTACCCCTGGCCTAGCGGGAGGCGGCAATGAGCAGTTCTTC. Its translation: CASSSTPGLAGGGNEQFF.

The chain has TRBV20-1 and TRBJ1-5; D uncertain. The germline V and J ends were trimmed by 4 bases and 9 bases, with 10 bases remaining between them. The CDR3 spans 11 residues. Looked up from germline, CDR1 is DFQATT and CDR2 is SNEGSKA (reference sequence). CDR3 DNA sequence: TGCAGTGCTACGGGAGATCGGCCCCAGCATTTT. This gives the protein CSATGDRPQHF.

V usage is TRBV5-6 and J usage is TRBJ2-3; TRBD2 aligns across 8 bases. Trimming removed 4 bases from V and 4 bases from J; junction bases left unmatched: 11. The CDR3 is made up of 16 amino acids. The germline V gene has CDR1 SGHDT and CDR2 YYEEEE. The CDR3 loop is CASSRRISGNSDTQYF. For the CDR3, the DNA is TGTGCCAGCAGCCGAAGGATTAGCGGGAACTCAGATACGCAGTATTTT.

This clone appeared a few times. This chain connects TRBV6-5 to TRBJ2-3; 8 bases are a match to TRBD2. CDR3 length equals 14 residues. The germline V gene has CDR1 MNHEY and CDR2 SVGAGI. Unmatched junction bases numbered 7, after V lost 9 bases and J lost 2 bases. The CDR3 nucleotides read TGTGCCAGTCGACTAGCGTTGGACACAGATACGCAGTATTTT. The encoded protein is CASRLALDTDTQYF.